This T cell receptor beta chain stems from a study of shared clonotypes between healthy human individuals (dated by TCRdb to the early 2020s). Turning to the overall study: The cohort comprised a couple of women and a few men aged 18 to 49 years. For each donor, CD4 naive and CD4 memory were each run on three plates, CD8 naive on two plates, and CD8 memory on one plate. Libraries were prepared and TCR repertoires were sequenced by different laboratories using diverse techniques, in order to increase sequencing depth and limit assay-specific biases. Leukapheresis yielded between about 0.94 and 8.9 billion PBMCs per donor. To estimate repertoire size and how much clonotype sharing occurs between individuals, the study deeply sequenced the blood TCR repertoires of several healthy adults. Summary of the overall study and its limitations: About 4.5% of naive CD4, around 3.5% of naive CD8, 2.3% of memory CD4, and more than 0.35% of memory CD8 clonotypes were shared across several donors. Higher generation probabilities were observed for clonotypes shared by all four sorted-subset donors than for non-shared clonotypes. Because the study included a small number of donors, the genetic and exposure-history diversity represented was limited. Rarefaction of sorted-subset datasets indicated incomplete sequencing despite the large sequencing depth. Sampling was limited to blood, and TCR repertoires in tissue likely differ from TCR repertoires in blood. Pairwise subsampling indicated that sequencing depth was expected to affect the degree of clonotype sharing among donors. Estimated clonotype richness was generally larger for naive than for memory subsets.

Using the deep immunoSEQ assay, TCR CDR3 regions were amplified from genomic DNA by multiplex PCR. Genomic DNA extracted from each cell subset was distributed evenly over all wells of several immunoSEQ 96-well plates, and each plate served as one replicate. For sorted subsets, each replicate PCR was loaded with 200 ng genomic DNA, equivalent to 30,000 or so T cell genomes. Purified libraries were quantified with a Qubit 3.0 fluorometer, sized on a Bioanalyzer 2100, and re-quantified with the KAPA Library Quantification kit. Every immunoSEQ 96-well plate was sequenced on a dedicated single-read 150-cycle Illumina NextSeq 550 flow cell. The authors processed their data as follows. Because the immunoSEQ output included only junctional sequences and no quality scores, the filtering could not be the same as the filtering used for full-length reads. Sequences were annotated with PyIR, a Python wrapper for IgBLAST v1.9, and V/J genes and CDR3 were assigned using IMGT germline references. Reads with weak V/J assignments (E-value above 1e-6), missing CDR3, stop codons, out-of-frame junctions, or ambiguous translated residues were removed. A V3J clonotype was defined by an identical inferred V gene, J gene, and CDR3 amino acid sequence. To compute the percentage overlap between repertoires, the number of shared unique clonotypes was divided by the size of the smaller repertoire. Repertoire richness was assessed with RTK rarefaction, the Chao1 estimator, and Recon v2.1 estimates of unobserved clonotypes. OLGA was used to compute generation probabilities for all TCRbeta clonotypes that the gDNA method yielded from a few donors. TCRdb limited this immuneACCESS table to in-frame rearrangements with V and J called. A share of clones is missing; checked studies link under half to unresolved V genes, and the rest is unexplained. V and J calls plus clone size are reproduced from that table; the DNA served to infer D and trimming. In this sample the table shows millions of clones, about 95% of which occur a single time. 0.13% of the sample is taken by the ten largest.

On this clone itself: It has no known antigen specificity. No much larger clone is present one base from it, and per-base qualities are unavailable.

The CDR3 covers 15 residues, taking in both the cysteine and the phenylalanine. Left in the record is the CDR3 DNA by itself, 45 bases read in frame from the first base. According to the germline V gene, CDR1 reads SGHRS and CDR2 reads YFSETQ. V is shortened by 0 bases, J by 3 bases, and the region joining them spans 13 bases. Donors were healthy HIV-negative adults with no recently reported acute infections or vaccinations. Every donor was a Caucasian adult living in Nashville, Tennessee, USA. Magnetic negative selection was used to enrich CD4+ T cells, after which naive cells were positively selected on CD45RA and the negative fraction became the memory subset. Blood was collected by leukapheresis, and PBMCs were isolated by Ficoll-Histopaque density gradient centrifugation and then cryopreserved in liquid nitrogen vapor phase. Purity and quantity of every magnetically sorted T cell population were checked by analytical flow cytometry. Genomic DNA was isolated from every sorted fraction and measured by UV absorbance on a Nanodrop 2000c.

This sequence uses TRBV5-1 and TRBJ2-7; the D segment could be TRBD2, given 6 matching bases. Input material: naive CD4+ T cells sorted from blood. Sample cell subset or site, as interpreted from the label and publication: CD45RA+ positively selected. This clonotype originated in a man aged 18 to 30 in good health. In nucleotides, the sequence is TGCGCCAGCAGCTTGGTTGGGGGGATCGGCTACGAGCAGTACTTC. It translates to CASSLVGGIGYEQYF. The CDR3 plus the reference TRBV5-1 and TRBJ2-7 genes for the other parts give the full variable domain: KAGVTQTPRYLIKTRGQQVTLSCSPISGHRSVSWYQQTPGQGLQFLFEYFSETQRNKGNFPGRFSGRQFSNSRSEMNVSTLELGDSALYLCASSLVGGIGYEQYFGPGTRLTVT.